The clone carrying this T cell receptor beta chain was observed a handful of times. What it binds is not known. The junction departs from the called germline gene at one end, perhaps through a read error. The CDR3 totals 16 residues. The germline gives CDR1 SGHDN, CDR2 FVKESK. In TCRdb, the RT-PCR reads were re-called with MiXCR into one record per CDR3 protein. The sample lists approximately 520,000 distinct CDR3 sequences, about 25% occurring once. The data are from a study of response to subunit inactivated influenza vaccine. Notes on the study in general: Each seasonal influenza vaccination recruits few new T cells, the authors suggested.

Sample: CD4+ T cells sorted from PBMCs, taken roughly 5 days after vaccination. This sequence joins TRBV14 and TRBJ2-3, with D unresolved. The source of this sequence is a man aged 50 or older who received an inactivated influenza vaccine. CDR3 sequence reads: CASSQDRTYRTDTQYF. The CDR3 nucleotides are TGTGCCAGCAGCCAAGATCGGACCTATCGCACGGATACGCAGTATTTT.